Below, 10 T cell receptor beta chains from the same sample are listed, as sequenced in a study of T-cell memory formation after mild COVID-19. A single record per CDR3 protein comes from TCRdb applying MiXCR to the 5' RACE reads. The table includes about 200,000 distinct CDR3 sequences, roughly 10% detected once. The specimen was PBMCs or a T cell subset sorted from them (not recorded which). The receptors stem from a young man who had mild COVID-19 (a few samples of this study predate the infection). Cell type and time point are not known.

This clonotype appeared many times. CDR3 in DNA: TGTGCCAGCAGGAACCCGTATAAAGAGGATACGCAGTATTTT. Translating gives CASRNPYKEDTQYF. This chain links TRBV7-8 with TRBJ2-3; D is undetermined. CDR1 is SGHVS, CDR2 FQNEAQ, per germline. The CDR3 runs to 14 residues. Trimming stripped 6 bases from V and 6 bases from J, with 16 bases between.

There are a few counts of this clonotype. The chain is built from TRBV20-1 and TRBJ1-5; 8 bases map to TRBD1. V shed 0 bases, J shed 1 base, and the junction held 11 bases outside the gene matches. The CDR3 consists of 18 residues. Germline lookup yields CDR1 DFQATT and CDR2 SNEGSKA (reference sequence). The CDR3 region is CSARDFAGGAASNQPQHF. The CDR3, as DNA: TGCAGTGCTAGAGATTTCGCAGGGGGCGCAGCAAGCAATCAGCCCCAGCATTTT.

The chain carries TRBV1 and TRBJ2-7. TRBV1 is tagged as a pseudogene. The CDR3 covers 16 residues. This CDR3 is CTSSPNHLDRSYEQYV. As DNA, the CDR3 is TGCACCAGCAGCCCCAACCACCTGGACAGATCCTACGAGCAGTACGTC.

This clonotype was seen a handful of times. The rearrangement links TRBV16 to TRBJ1-6; maybe TRBD1 (5 bases). The germline V gene has CDR1 KGHSY and CDR2 FQNENV. V lost 0 bases, J lost 8 bases, and 11 bases lay in between. CDR3 length: 15 residues. As DNA, the CDR3 is TGTGCCAGCAGCCAATCTGGAGGGGACGATTCACCCCTCCACTTT. The encoded protein is CASSQSGGDDSPLHF.

At least ten counts were recorded for this clonotype. J is TRBJ1-4 and V is TRBV5-1; no clear D gene. Germline V gene sequence: CDR1 SGHRS, CDR2 YFSETQ. The CDR3 contains 15 residues. Trimming took 2 bases from V and 0 from J, leaving 8 bases between them. CDR3 nucleotide sequence: TGCGCCAGCAGCTTTAGCACTGCAACTAATGAAAAACTGTTTTTT. It translates to CASSFSTATNEKLFF. The full variable domain, with the rest looked up from reference TRBV5-1 and TRBJ1-4, is KAGVTQTPRYLIKTRGQQVTLSCSPISGHRSVSWYQQTPGQGLQFLFEYFSETQRNKGNFPGRFSGRQFSNSRSEMNVSTLELGDSALYLCASSFSTATNEKLFFGSGTQLSVL.

This clonotype showed up many times. The rearrangement joins TRBV7-2 to TRBJ1-6; 8 bases match TRBD1. V lost 3 bases to trimming and J lost 10 bases; unmatched junction nucleotides: 8. This CDR3 region has 15 residues. CDR1 and CDR2 from the germline V gene are SGHTA and FQGNSA. CDR3 sequence (DNA): TGTGCCAGCAGCTTTAACGGACAGGGCGGATCACCCCTCCACTTT. Translating gives CASSFNGQGGSPLHF.

The rearrangement joins TRBV10-3 to TRBJ1-2, with D tentatively TRBD1 (5 bases). Germline CDR1 and CDR2: ENHRY and SYGVKD. The CDR3 runs to 11 residues. V was shortened by 7 bases and J by 8 bases, with 11 bases between the two germline ends. The DNA of the CDR3 is TGTGCCATCATGGGGGGGAGCGGCTACACCTTC. Amino acids: CAIMGGSGYTF.

J is TRBJ2-3 and V is TRBV5-1; 12 bases map to TRBD2. The CDR3 covers 14 residues. V shed 7 bases, J shed 3 bases, and the junction held 3 bases outside the gene matches. The germline CDR1 and CDR2 sequences are SGHRS and YFSETQ. CDR3 in amino acids: CASVLAGGTDTQYF. In DNA, the CDR3 is TGCGCCAGCGTACTAGCGGGGGGAACAGATACGCAGTATTTT.

This clonotype was counted only a few times. The chain has TRBV7-6 and TRBJ2-1, with TRBD2 matching 12 bases. The length of the CDR3 is 16 residues. Looked up from germline, CDR1 is SGHVS and CDR2 is FNYEAQ. The trim removed 2 bases at V and 7 bases at J, leaving 6 bases unmatched. CDR3 in amino acids: CASSLRGTSGGNEQFF. CDR3 coding DNA: TGTGCCAGCAGCTTAAGGGGAACTAGCGGGGGGAATGAGCAGTTCTTC.

This clonotype was seen more than once but under ten times. V usage is TRBV7-2 and J usage is TRBJ2-3; perhaps TRBD1 as D (6 bases). Trimming removed 8 bases at V and 7 bases at J, with 7 bases between. The CDR3 has 10 residues. CDR1 and CDR2 from the germline V gene are SGHTA and FQGNSA. The CDR3 sequence is CASGGNTQYF. The CDR3 nucleotides are TGTGCCAGCGGGGGCAATACGCAGTATTTT. Full variable domain (remainder filled in from reference TRBV7-2 and TRBJ2-3): GAGVSQSPSNKVTEKGKDVELRCDPISGHTALYWYRQSLGQGLEFLIYFQGNSAPDKSGLPSDRFSAERTGGSVSTLTIQRTQQEDSAVYLCASGGNTQYFGPGTRLTVL.